This TCR beta chain was identified during a study of T cell changes during pregnancy in multiple sclerosis (dated by TCRdb to the late 2010s). Concerning the study at large: Changes in the T cell repertoire over the course of pregnancy were examined in this study in women with multiple sclerosis.

Library preparation was by the immunoSEQ multiplex PCR assay. TCRdb provides this immuneACCESS table in a form limited to in-frame rearrangements. Some clones are lacking; in checked studies, under half of them reflect an unresolved V gene, and why the rest are absent is not known. Within this sample are about 75,000 clones, with around 94% of them counted one time only. The ten largest account for less than 0.15% of the sample. Of note for this clone: The antigen it binds to is not known. No qualities accompany the bases; no much larger clone lies one base away.

The input for sequencing was CD4+ T cells from peripheral blood mononuclear cells, taken after pregnancy. This sequence originates from a female donor with multiple sclerosis, enrolled in a pregnancy study.

CDR3 loop: CASSRGTVAGSVFF. The DNA is TGTGCCAGCAGTCGTGGGACGGTAGCGGGAAGTGTGTTCTTC. The rearranged chain carries TRBV11-1 and TRBJ2-1, and TRBD2 matches 8 of the central bases. Reading from cysteine to phenylalanine, the CDR3 counts 14 amino acids. Only CDR3 DNA is held: 42 bases, read in frame from base 1. The germline V end is reduced by 6 bases and the J end by 15 bases; junction bases left unmatched: 16. From a lookup of the germline V gene (reference sequence), CDR1 and CDR2 are SGHAT and FQDESV. Here the CDR3 is joined to the reference TRBV11-1 and TRBJ2-1 genes, and the full variable domain is: EAEVAQSPRYKITEKSQAVAFWCDPISGHATLYWYRQILGQGPELLVQFQDESVVDDSQLPKDRFSAERLKGVDSTLKIQPAELGDSAMYLCASSRGTVAGSVFFGPGTRLTVL.